These 2 T cell receptor beta chains were sequenced from one sample in a study of technical replicates of blood from a handful of donors. This table comes from immunoSEQ multiplex PCR, and its TCRdb copy is limited to in-frame clones, with some not included. The data show 70,000 or so clones, less than 99% seen once. Sequencing used T cells isolated from PBMCs. The origin of the receptors is a human donor in good health.

V gene TRBV9 combines with J gene TRBJ2-1, with D maybe TRBD2 (6 bases). The CDR3 has 14 residues. Germline-derived CDR1 and CDR2 are SGDLS and YYNGEE. V was pared by 2 bases and J by 0 bases, with 6 bases between. Here the CDR3 reads CASSVTSSYNEQFF. The CDR3 bases are TGTGCCAGCAGCGTGACTAGCTCCTACAATGAGCAGTTCTTC.

The genes are TRBV6-4 and TRBJ1-1; TRBD1 aligns across 9 bases. V shed 6 bases and J 3 bases; nucleotides not matched to a gene: 2. The CDR3 totals 13 residues. The germline CDR1 and CDR2 sequences are MRHNA and SNTAGT. The CDR3 here is CASSRTGDTEAFF. CDR3 coding DNA: TGTGCCAGCAGCCGGACAGGGGACACTGAAGCTTTCTTT.